This T cell receptor beta chain was obtained from a study of cytomegalovirus exposure and HLA in healthy donors (dated by TCRdb to about 2017). Broadly, across the study: An earlier analysis of about 560 of the donors reported 276 Gb of sequence data and around 100 million unique TCR beta sequences obtained from about 180 million T cells. An early release covering just under 650 HLA-typed donors comprised approximately 290 gigabases of sequencing data and around 86 million unique TCR sequences. The genetic ancestry cluster associated with self-reported Caucasian donors included roughly 84% of the roughly 400 genotyped donors. The study aimed to test whether signatures of past pathogen exposure could be identified by cataloging public T cell receptors. Using immunosequencing, the study profiled T cell repertoires from 666 subjects and related those repertoires to cytomegalovirus serostatus. Along with the approximately 700-subject first cohort, a separate validation cohort of over a hundred different subjects was used. To predict cytomegalovirus infection status, the study brought together high-throughput TCR immunosequencing, statistical association of individual TCRs with disease status, and machine learning. A later analysis re-examined previously published TCR beta repertoires from several hundred donors and added high-resolution HLA genotyping to investigate patterns of TCR occurrence. Rather than drawing on any new phenotypic data, the later analysis identified candidate immune exposures from TCR beta sequences and the way those sequences occurred across donors. In an earlier analysis of around 540 of the donors, high-throughput TCR beta sequencing was used to judge whether each TCR beta V gene segment behaved as functional or pseudogenic. Donor age, sex, ethnicity and CMV serostatus were compiled together with the repertoire data. Genome-wide SNP genotypes for about 60% of the 666 donors were used in a later genetic analysis, which treated that subset as a discovery cohort. All discovery cohort repertoires had been generated on a single sequencing platform. Class I and class II HLA loci were covered by the typing at four-digit resolution. Typing coverage varied by locus: roughly 629-640 donors for A, B, C, DRB1 and DQB1; roughly 510 for DQA1; some 610 for DPA1; about 450 for DPB1. About 5 DR-DQ haplotypes were handled as single units for association and clustering, since linkage in the cohort was strong. Among under 450 genotyped donors of the cohort, an average of 235,054 unique TCR beta nucleotide sequences were sequenced per donor, 15% to 20% of them non-productive.

Libraries were built with the immunoSEQ multiplex PCR assay. For the multiplex PCR, a mixture combining 60 forward primers for TCR Vbeta segments and 13 reverse primers for TCR Jbeta segments was used. A multiplex PCR assay on genomic DNA amplified the CDR3 region of rearranged TCR beta genes. Amplified TCR beta libraries were sequenced as 87-base-pair reads on the Illumina HiSeq System. From the authors' description of their analysis: In a later analysis, tens of millions of unique TCR beta chains were counted across the roughly 610 repertoires, and roughly 11 million of these chains were shared by at least two donors. Raw reads were error-corrected and collapsed into unique sequences with a nearest-neighbor algorithm that merged closely related sequences to remove PCR and sequencing errors. V, D and J gene segments were assigned by aligning CDR3 sequences to IMGT reference sequences. For a sequence to be retained, a match of at least six nucleotides to both a V gene segment and a J gene segment was required. Rearrangements were classified as productive when the CDR3 lacked stop codons and remained in frame with V and J, and all other rearrangements were classified as non-productive. CDR3 was defined according to IMGT convention as the region running from the second conserved V-encoded cysteine to the conserved J-encoded phenylalanine. Sequences without an unambiguous match to a single V gene segment were excluded from the earlier analysis of a few hundred of the donors. An earlier analysis of 587 of the donors classified V segments as functional when productive rearrangements were above 56.7% and as segregating when the standard deviation between donors was above 5%. A statistical classification framework was built to diagnose cytomegalovirus status from the catalog of TCR beta chain sequences. In a later analysis, TCR nucleotide sequences were compared against IMGT/GENE-DB human TR gene sequences so that V and J genes could be assigned. A later analysis assigned CDR3 sequences and most-parsimonious VDJ recombination scenarios with the TCRdist pipeline. In a later analysis, every TCR beta chain was defined by the combination of its CDR3 amino acid sequence and its V-gene family, and reads without a unique V-gene family were dropped. A later analysis removed 550 to 650 highly shared, low-generation-probability nucleotide sequences to deal with suspected cross-contamination and a sequencing artifact. A later analysis calculated a clonal expansion index for each public chain from normalized within-repertoire ranks of inferred template counts. In a later analysis, generation probabilities were computed using a VDJ recombination model fitted to out-of-frame rearrangements, and the results were checked against IGoR. A later analysis scored TCR-TCR, TCR-HLA and TCR-CMV co-occurrence with hypergeometric tests, applying a repertoire-size bias correction to TCR pairs. To estimate false discovery rates, a later analysis permuted the HLA or CMV assignments 20 times. In a later analysis, co-occurring TCRs were grouped using DBSCAN, with TCRdist sequence similarity added in when clustering inside HLA-allele-positive subsets. For co-occurrence clustering, repertoires with fewer than 30,000 or more than 120,000 public chains were excluded, along with 4 to 6 repertoires with anomalous nucleotide sharing. Sourced from immuneACCESS, this table was stored by TCRdb with only in-frame sequences that have V and J called. A share of the clones is absent; for the studies checked, an unresolved V gene accounts for under half, and the remainder has no known explanation. V, J and clone size are those of that table, while D and trimming were read from the DNA. The sample table holds 84,000 or so clones, of which roughly 80% were seen once. Roughly 2% of the sample lies in the top ten.

According to the germline V gene (reference sequence), CDR1 reads DFQATT and CDR2 reads SNEGSKA. Its CDR3 holds 11 amino acids, cysteine through phenylalanine. Only the CDR3 part of the read is kept: 33 bases, read in frame from the first base. Trimming costs V 0 bases and J 6 bases, and their ends lie 3 bases apart. In total, approximately 610 healthy bone marrow donors made up the cohort. All cohort members were sampled while nominally healthy, although unrecorded immune exposures were likely present. The donor was CMV seronegative and belonged to the group of 352 seronegative cohort members. A peripheral blood sample was collected from each donor, and TCR beta sequencing was performed on peripheral blood mononuclear cells. Genomic DNA extraction from the blood cell samples was performed with the Qiagen DNeasy Blood Extraction Kit. The investigation overall reported the following: It was suggested by the authors that the approach could potentially be generalized to other disease states and immunological phenotypes. Correlated functional status among segregating V segments might reflect linkage disequilibrium, but an unknown experimental factor could not be ruled out. In this cohort, only TCR beta chains were sequenced, and detectable features were limited by the absence of alpha or paired-chain data. A further reported finding was that TCR beta sequences accurately predicted the HLA-A and HLA-B alleles for most subjects in the first cohort. For the cohort, immune exposure information was limited to CMV serostatus. Three of the identified cytomegalovirus-associated TCR beta chains were confirmed in vitro to be specific for cytomegalovirus antigens. The 87-base-pair reads could not distinguish some IMGT-functional V segments, including TRBV6-2 and TRBV6-3, so those segments were excluded. A later genetic analysis reported fewer N-insertions in productive TCRs among donors in an Asian-associated ancestry cluster than the roughly 720-donor mean. A later analysis found that most CMV-associated TCR beta chains appeared HLA-restricted, with HLA associations seemingly driven largely by CMV exposure. The presence/absence analyses assumed that sequencing depth was roughly uniform across donors, and that assumption may not be true. In a later analysis, the rate of TCR association differed among HLA loci, with DRB1 alleles having the most associated TCRs and HLA-C alleles having the fewest. When HLA alleles, especially DR and DQ, strongly co-occurred, TCR associations were difficult to assign to individual alleles. An earlier analysis of some 560 of the donors showed that most TCR beta V segments appeared in productive rearrangements either about 90% or about 30% of the time, which broadly matched IMGT annotations. Several of the top co-occurrence clusters appeared to be linked to parvovirus B19, influenza, CMV and Epstein-Barr virus, according to a later analysis. An association between a missense DCLRE1C variant and V-gene and J-gene trimming of TCR beta chains was found in a later genetic analysis and replicated in an independent cohort. In the study, some 180 TCR beta chains were listed as associated with cytomegalovirus. A later analysis associated about 17,000 TCR beta sequences with specific HLA alleles at a false discovery rate of 0.05. Compared with equally common non-associated chains, HLA-associated TCR beta chains in a later analysis were more clonally expanded and had lower generation probabilities. Because some donors lacked HLA typing at each locus, the association tests relied only on the typed subset. A cluster of highly shared sequence variants was judged likely to represent a technical artifact of the sequencing pipeline. Because counts were too low, about 18 rarely observed V segments, including chromosome 9 orphons, were excluded from the earlier analysis of under 650 of the donors. In both the original and validation cohorts, the classifier was reported to diagnose cytomegalovirus status with high specificity and sensitivity. Across donors, most TCR sequences were observed very rarely, whereas some public TCRs were present in many individuals.

In the case of this clone: Its antigen remains unidentified. No base qualities exist here, and no much larger clone lies one base off it.

This clonotype was sampled from a boy aged 5-17 years in good health and CMV-seronegative. The sample comprised PBMCs. The chain is assembled from TRBV20-1 and TRBJ1-3; a confident D gene designation cannot be given. The encoded CDR3 is CSAREANTIYF. The DNA sequence is given as TGCAGTGCTAGAGAGGCAAACACCATATATTTT.